These 10 T cell receptor beta chains originate from one sample sequenced in a study of CD8+CD57+ T cells in acquired aplastic anemia. Genomic DNA was employed as the template in profiling TCR beta VDJ and CDR3. TCRdb re-derived calls from the reads in MiXCR, one entry per CDR3 protein. The sample holds roughly 200,000 distinct CDR3 sequences, less than 75% seen once. Sequencing involved patients with CD8+CD57+ cell expansion previously shown by flow cytometry. Sequencing was performed on sorted CD4+, CD8+, or CD8+CD57+ T cells (not recorded which) from PBMCs. The source is a human donor with aplastic anemia.

This chain uses TRBV7-8 with TRBJ1-1, with a weak D call TRBD1 (5 bases). V gave up 4 bases and J gave up 8 bases, with 8 bases separating them. The CDR3 has 11 amino acids. Germline CDR1 and CDR2: SGHVS and FQNEAQ. The CDR3 region has the DNA TGTGCCAGCAGCTGGGGGTTCGAAGCTTTCTTT. Translation gives CASSWGFEAFF.

This clonotype was observed a few times. The CDR3 bases are TGTGCCATCAGTGAAGGGTCCGATACGCAGTATTTT. It codes for CAISEGSDTQYF. This chain uses TRBV10-3 with TRBJ2-3; D is uncertain. The CDR3 runs to 12 residues. Trimming removed 3 bases at V and 6 bases at J, with 7 bases between. Germline V gene data show CDR1 as ENHRY and CDR2 as SYGVKD.

The J gene is TRBJ2-7, the V gene TRBV7-2; TRBD2 matches at 7 bases. Germline V gene data show CDR1 as SGHTA and CDR2 as FQGNSA. Trimming cost V 5 bases and J 10 bases; bases outside gene matches: 5. The CDR3 sequence is 11 residues long. CDR3 sequence reads: CASSDRDYQYF. The CDR3, as DNA: TGTGCCAGCAGCGACCGGGACTATCAGTACTTC.

V usage is TRBV24-1 and J usage is TRBJ2-7; D uncertain. V was trimmed by 2 bases and J by 0 bases, leaving 7 bases between them. Germline values: CDR1 KGHDR, CDR2 SFDVKD. The CDR3 spans 14 residues. As DNA, the CDR3 is TGTGCCACCAGTGATTATTCTAGCTCCTACGAGCAGTACTTC. Its protein is CATSDYSSSYEQYF.

This clonotype was counted only a few times. The chain combines TRBV20-1 with TRBJ2-2; 12 bases line up with TRBD2. The CDR3 totals 14 residues. Germline V lookup: CDR1 DFQATT, CDR2 SNEGSKA (reference sequence). Trimming cost V 4 bases and J 5 bases; bases outside gene matches: 2. CDR3 amino acids: CSATLAGGTGELFF. Here the CDR3 DNA reads TGCAGTGCTACCCTAGCGGGAGGGACCGGGGAGCTGTTTTTT.

Of note for this clonotype: At one boundary the junction diverges from the germline segment, which might be a read error. V is TRBV2 and J is TRBJ2-7; D may correspond to TRBD1 or TRBD2 (5 bases each). Germline V CDR1 and CDR2: SNHLY, FYNNEI. This CDR3 contains 14 residues. CDR3: CAIRQRETPYERYF. CDR3 bases: TGTGCCATCAGACAGAGGGAAACCCCCTACGAGCGGTACTTC.

This clonotype appeared a single time. The chain links TRBV2 to TRBJ1-1; D is unclear. With 4 bases removed from V and 0 bases from J, the gap between germline ends came to 9 bases. CDR1 and CDR2 (germline): SNHLY, FYNNEI. The CDR3 length is 14 residues. The CDR3 DNA reads as TGTGCCAGCAGTGTGGGCGCCTTGAACACTGAAGCTTTCTTT. Encoded protein: CASSVGALNTEAFF.

To note about this clonotype: One end of the junction is discordant with germline, which a read error may explain. This sequence joins TRBV10-3 and TRBJ1-6, with D perhaps matching TRBD1 (5 bases). The CDR3 extends over 14 amino acids. Germline V lookup: CDR1 ENHRY, CDR2 SYGVKD. The CDR3 loop reads CAVSERQGDSPLHF. The CDR3 DNA is TGTGCCGTCAGTGAGAGGCAGGGCGATTCACCCCTCCACTTT.

The rearrangement uses TRBV7-4 and TRBJ1-2; perhaps TRBD1 as D (6 bases). CDR1 and CDR2 (germline): SGHVT, SQSDAQ. The CDR3 has 15 amino acids. The V and J ends lost 5 bases and 5 bases respectively, with 18 bases between them. For the CDR3, the DNA is TGTGCCAGCAGCCTCGTTGGTCGGACAGATTATGGCTACACCTTC. It encodes CASSLVGRTDYGYTF.

This rearrangement joins TRBV10-3 to TRBJ2-7; 9 bases map to TRBD2. The CDR3 consists of 15 residues. V dropped 3 bases and J dropped 4; count of bases not matched to a gene: 7. Germline CDR1 and CDR2: ENHRY and SYGVKD. CDR3 amino acids: CAISDRAGGWYEQYF. As DNA, the CDR3 is TGTGCCATCAGTGATAGGGCGGGGGGGTGGTACGAGCAGTACTTC.